This is a list of T cell receptor beta chains from one sample in a study of T-cell reconstitution after alpha-beta-depleted transplantation in children. One entry per CDR3 protein, called by TCRdb with MiXCR from the PCR reads. The repertoire holds a few hundred thousand distinct CDR3 sequences, with over 25% as singletons. Source: PBMCs, taken before TCRalphabeta/CD19-depleted stem cell transplant. These receptor sequences come from a boy younger than two with Wiskott-Aldrich syndrome, due to receive a stem cell transplant. CDR3s include the opening cysteine and the closing phenylalanine or tryptophan. The order of the fields is V gene, clone size, D gene, J gene, CDR3 protein, CDR3 DNA. The D gene is left open where the match is weak. Clone size, where shown, is once, few, many, or a class for clones that have expanded.

V: TRBV5-1; size: NA; D: NA; J: TRBJ2-1; CDR3: CASSLAGTTDEQFF; DNA: TGCGCCAGCAGCTTGGCCGGGACCACGGATGAGCAGTTCTTC
V: TRBV5-1; size: NA; D: NA; J: TRBJ1-1; CDR3: CASSWGSDTEAFF; DNA: TGCGCCAGCAGCTGGGGATCGGACACTGAAGCTTTCTTT
V: TRBV12-3/TRBV12-4; size: few; D: TRBD1; J: TRBJ2-7; CDR3: CASRVTGYEQYF; DNA: TGTGCCAGCAGGGTGACAGGGTACGAGCAGTACTTC
V: TRBV12-3/TRBV12-4; size: few; D: TRBD1; J: TRBJ2-1; CDR3: CASSPSRQGIDEQFF; DNA: TGTGCCAGCAGCCCAAGCAGACAGGGTATAGATGAGCAGTTCTTC
V: TRBV5-1; size: few; D: TRBD2; J: TRBJ2-1; CDR3: CASSLGTSSLNEQFF; DNA: TGCGCCAGCAGCTTGGGGACTAGTTCGCTTAATGAGCAGTTCTTC
V: TRBV9; size: few; D: NA; J: TRBJ2-3; CDR3: CASSVGGGYSTDTQYF; DNA: TGTGCCAGCAGCGTAGGGGGGGGCTATAGCACAGATACGCAGTATTTT
V: TRBV11-2; size: few; D: NA; J: TRBJ2-1; CDR3: CASSLVTSNEQFF; DNA: TGTGCCAGCAGCTTAGTGACCTCCAATGAGCAGTTCTTC
V: TRBV6-1; size: few; D: TRBD1; J: TRBJ1-5; CDR3: CASSDRGWQPQHF; DNA: TGTGCCAGCAGCGACAGGGGCTGGCAGCCCCAGCATTTT
V: TRBV7-2; size: few; D: TRBD1; J: TRBJ1-2; CDR3: CASSLWDSANAYTF; DNA: TGTGCCAGCAGCTTATGGGACAGCGCAAATGCCTACACCTTC
V: TRBV14; size: NA; D: NA; J: TRBJ2-3; CDR3: CASSQDPNFSNTDTQYF; DNA: TGTGCCAGCAGCCAAGATCCGAATTTTTCAAACACAGATACGCAGTATTTT
V: TRBV7-3; size: few; D: NA; J: TRBJ2-2; CDR3: CASSSKVIGGAGYTGELFF; DNA: TGTGCCAGCAGCTCTAAAGTTATAGGGGGCGCGGGGTACACCGGGGAGCTGTTTTTT
V: TRBV20-1; size: NA; D: NA; J: TRBJ2-7; CDR3: CSARWDQRWGGQYF; DNA: TGCAGTGCTAGATGGGATCAAAGATGGGGAGGGCAGTACTTC
V: TRBV5-1; size: few; D: NA; J: TRBJ2-5; CDR3: CASSLISNGQETQYF; DNA: TGCGCCAGCAGCTTGATAAGCAACGGCCAAGAGACCCAGTACTTC
V: TRBV4-2; size: NA; D: NA; J: TRBJ1-2; CDR3: CASSQVQGNGYTF; DNA: TGTGCCAGCAGCCAAGTGCAGGGGAATGGCTACACCTTC
V: TRBV6-5; size: NA; D: NA; J: TRBJ2-1; CDR3: CASSSLPGPVYNEQFF; DNA: TGTGCCAGCAGTTCCCTCCCGGGACCTGTTTACAATGAGCAGTTCTTC
V: TRBV15; size: few; D: NA; J: TRBJ2-2; CDR3: CATSRIAPEVNTGELFF; DNA: TGTGCCACCAGCAGAATAGCGCCGGAGGTGAACACCGGGGAGCTGTTTTTT
V: TRBV7-8; size: few; D: NA; J: TRBJ1-3; CDR3: CASSLRDRSGNTIYF; DNA: TGTGCCAGCAGCTTAAGGGATCGTTCTGGAAACACCATATATTTT
V: TRBV2; size: few; D: NA; J: TRBJ2-5; CDR3: CASTERRQETQYF; DNA: TGTGCCAGCACTGAGCGGAGGCAAGAGACCCAGTACTTC
V: TRBV20-1; size: NA; D: TRBD2; J: TRBJ2-7; CDR3: CSAAPSGRGYEQYF; DNA: TGCAGTGCCGCCCCTAGCGGGAGGGGGTACGAGCAGTACTTC
V: TRBV5-1; size: NA; D: NA; J: TRBJ1-1; CDR3: CASSFRQTQNTEAFF; DNA: TGCGCCAGCAGCTTTCGACAGACTCAGAACACTGAAGCTTTCTTT
V: TRBV11-2; size: NA; D: NA; J: TRBJ2-4; CDR3: CASSLERRGLAKNIQYF; DNA: TGTGCCAGCAGCTTAGAAAGGAGAGGCCTCGCCAAAAACATTCAGTACTTC
V: TRBV29-1; size: few; D: TRBD2; J: TRBJ2-1; CDR3: CSVDPPGGDNEQFF; DNA: TGCAGCGTTGACCCCCCGGGAGGGGACAATGAGCAGTTCTTC
V: TRBV7-2; size: NA; D: NA; J: TRBJ2-3; CDR3: CASSSLAETLNTQYF; DNA: TGTGCCAGCAGCTCTTTAGCGGAAACCTTGAATACGCAGTATTTT
V: TRBV12-3/TRBV12-4; size: NA; D: NA; J: TRBJ1-1; CDR3: CASSPGQGHTEAFF; DNA: TGTGCCAGCAGTCCGGGACAAGGGCACACTGAAGCTTTCTTT
V: TRBV24-1; size: NA; D: NA; J: TRBJ1-1; CDR3: CATSDPGKGDTEAFF; DNA: TGTGCCACCAGTGATCCAGGGAAGGGGGACACTGAAGCTTTCTTT
V: TRBV4-2; size: NA; D: TRBD2; J: TRBJ2-7; CDR3: CASSPGEAGSYEQYF; DNA: TGTGCCAGCAGCCCTGGTGAAGCGGGATCCTACGAGCAGTACTTC
V: TRBV5-1; size: once; D: TRBD1; J: TRBJ2-1; CDR3: CASSLPGQVRNEQFF; DNA: TGCGCCAGCAGCCTCCCGGGACAGGTCCGCAATGAGCAGTTCTTC
V: TRBV19; size: NA; D: NA; J: TRBJ2-2; CDR3: CASSRPQGAGELFF; DNA: TGTGCCAGTAGTAGGCCTCAGGGTGCCGGGGAGCTGTTTTTT
V: TRBV19; size: NA; D: TRBD1; J: TRBJ2-5; CDR3: CASSILGQGAETQYF; DNA: TGTGCCAGTAGTATCCTCGGACAGGGAGCAGAGACCCAGTACTTC
V: TRBV10-3; size: few; D: TRBD2; J: TRBJ2-2; CDR3: CAISEIGSLAGSTGELFF; DNA: TGTGCCATCAGTGAGATAGGAAGTCTAGCGGGAAGCACCGGGGAGCTGTTTTTT
V: TRBV9; size: NA; D: NA; J: TRBJ1-2; CDR3: CASSAEAGTDYGYTF; DNA: TGTGCCAGCAGCGCAGAAGCCGGGACGGACTATGGCTACACCTTC
V: TRBV5-6; size: NA; D: TRBD1; J: TRBJ2-7; CDR3: CASSLRTGIFYEQYF; DNA: TGTGCCAGCAGCTTAAGGACAGGGATTTTCTACGAGCAGTACTTC
V: TRBV19; size: NA; D: TRBD2; J: TRBJ2-1; CDR3: CASSILSGRTYNEQFF; DNA: TGTGCCAGTAGTATCCTAAGCGGGAGAACCTACAATGAGCAGTTCTTC
V: TRBV10-3; size: few; D: TRBD2; J: TRBJ2-2; CDR3: CAISEGGLDTGELFF; DNA: TGTGCCATCAGTGAGGGGGGACTAGATACCGGGGAGCTGTTTTTT